One and the same sample provided the 2 T cell receptor beta chains below, sequenced in a study of OX40 agonist ivuxolimab in advanced cancers. Repertoires were generated with immunoSEQ multiplex PCR, while TCRdb's copy carries only in-frame clones and drops some. The table has approximately 75,000 clones, more than 90% seen once. The starting material was CD4+ or CD8+ T cells sorted from blood, obtained in a trial of the OX40 agonist ivuxolimab. The receptors originated from an adult with an advanced solid tumor such as melanoma, head and neck, liver or kidney cancer.

The genes are TRBV28 and TRBJ1-2; 10 nucleotides align to TRBD1. The germline V gene has CDR1 MDHEN and CDR2 SYDVKM. With 5 bases clipped from V and 4 bases from J, the junction kept 7 bases outside the gene matches. The CDR3 has 15 amino acids. CDR3 sequence reads: CASSLPGQGTYGYTF. CDR3 DNA: TGTGCCAGCAGTCTACCGGGACAGGGGACCTATGGCTACACCTTC.

The J gene is TRBJ2-1, the V gene TRBV5-1; TRBD2 aligns across 10 bases. CDR1 SGHRS and CDR2 YFSETQ come from the germline V gene. This CDR3 comprises 14 residues. The junction had 2 bases not matched to a gene; V was cut back by 1 base and J by 7 bases. In nucleotides, the CDR3 is TGCGCCAGCAGCTTGTCTAGCGGGGGAAATGAGCAGTTCTTC. As protein: CASSLSSGGNEQFF.